Listed below are T cell receptor beta chains from one sample, sequenced in a study of response to subunit inactivated influenza vaccine. TCRdb analysed the RT-PCR reads with MiXCR anew, one entry per CDR3 protein. The sample yields under 800,000 distinct CDR3 sequences, 11% to 15% seen once. The material sequenced was PBMCs from blood, taken 14 to 15 days before vaccination. Source of these receptors: a man aged 45 to 65 who received an inactivated influenza vaccine. Each CDR3 is given with its conserved first and last residue. D genes are given only for firm matches. Only part of the rows carry a size: once, few, many, or a class if the clone is expanded.

>TRBJ1-2|TRBD1|TRBV5-1|many
TGCGCCAGCAGCCTGGGACAGGAAAATGGCTACACCTTC
CASSLGQENGYTF
>TRBJ1-1|NA|TRBV2|NA
TGTGCCAGCAGTGGAACAGGGTGGGGTGAGCTCACTGAAGCTTTCTTT
CASSGTGWGELTEAFF
>TRBJ2-3|NA|TRBV7-2|few
TGTGCCAGCAGCACCCGGGCGGGGCAAGATACGCAGTATTTT
CASSTRAGQDTQYF
>TRBJ1-4|NA|TRBV5-4|NA
TGTGCCAGCAGCTTGCCCAGTGACGAAAAACTGTTTTTT
CASSLPSDEKLFF
>TRBJ2-2|NA|TRBV24-1|NA
TGTGCCACCAGTGACCCTACCGGGACGGTCACCGGGGAGCTGTTTTTT
CATSDPTGTVTGELFF
>TRBJ2-2|TRBD1|TRBV10-3|NA
TGTGCCATCCCGGGTGGGGGACAGGGGAACACCGGGGAGCTGTTTTTT
CAIPGGGQGNTGELFF
>TRBJ2-5|TRBD2|TRBV7-2|NA
TGTGCCAGCAGCCTACCTAGCGGCCAAGAGACCCAGTACTTC
CASSLPSGQETQYF
>TRBJ2-2|NA|TRBV7-8|NA
TGTGCCAGCAGCCCCCTGAGCGCCGGGGAGCTGTTTTTT
CASSPLSAGELFF
>TRBJ1-1|NA|TRBV29-1|NA
TGCAGCGGCAAACAGGGAGCGGCTGAAGTTTTCTTT
CSGKQGAAEVFF
>TRBJ2-3|NA|TRBV3-1|few
TGTGCCAGCAGCTCCCGAACGAGAGTTTGGCCTAACACAGATACGCAGTATTTT
CASSSRTRVWPNTDTQYF
>TRBJ1-5|NA|TRBV20-1|NA
TGCAGTGCTAGAGATTTCGACGGTGTAAGGGGTCAGCCCCAGCATTTT
CSARDFDGVRGQPQHF
>TRBJ2-1|TRBD2|TRBV20-1|NA
TGCAGTGCTAGTACCCTAGCGGGAGCTAGCTACAATGAGCAGTTCTTC
CSASTLAGASYNEQFF
>TRBJ2-4|TRBD1|TRBV20-1|NA
TGCAGTGCTGGGACAGGGGCCAAAAACATTCAGTACTTC
CSAGTGAKNIQYF
>TRBJ2-2|TRBD1|TRBV5-1|NA
TGCGCCAGCAGCTTGGAAATCCCGACAGGGGATGGCACCGGGGAGCTGTTTTTT
CASSLEIPTGDGTGELFF
>TRBJ2-7|NA|TRBV30|few
TGTGCCTGGAGTAGTCTTGGGTACGAGCAGTACTTC
CAWSSLGYEQYF
>TRBJ1-5|NA|TRBV4-1|many
TGCGCCAGCAGCCAAGAACGGGGAGGTAATCAGCCCCAGCATTTT
CASSQERGGNQPQHF
>TRBJ2-1|TRBD2|TRBV20-1|NA
TGCAGTGCTATCCGACTAGCGGGGCACAATGAGCAGTTCTTC
CSAIRLAGHNEQFF
>TRBJ1-2|NA|TRBV15|NA
TGTGCCACCAGCAGAGATGCCCTCGGCTATGGCTACACCTTC
CATSRDALGYGYTF
>TRBJ2-3|NA|TRBV20-1|few
TGCAGTGCTAGACTACTCAGCACAGATACGCAGTATTTT
CSARLLSTDTQYF
>TRBJ2-7|NA|TRBV5-1|NA
TGCGCCAGCAGCTTGGTTCAGCCTTCCTACGAGCAGTACTTC
CASSLVQPSYEQYF
>TRBJ2-2|NA|TRBV7-2|few
TGTGCCAGCAGCTCGGGAACAGGGAATTCCGGGGAGCTGTTTTTT
CASSSGTGNSGELFF
>TRBJ2-3|NA|TRBV15|NA
TGTGCCACCAGCAGATCCGGGGGCGTTCCTCCAGATACGCAGTATTTT
CATSRSGGVPPDTQYF